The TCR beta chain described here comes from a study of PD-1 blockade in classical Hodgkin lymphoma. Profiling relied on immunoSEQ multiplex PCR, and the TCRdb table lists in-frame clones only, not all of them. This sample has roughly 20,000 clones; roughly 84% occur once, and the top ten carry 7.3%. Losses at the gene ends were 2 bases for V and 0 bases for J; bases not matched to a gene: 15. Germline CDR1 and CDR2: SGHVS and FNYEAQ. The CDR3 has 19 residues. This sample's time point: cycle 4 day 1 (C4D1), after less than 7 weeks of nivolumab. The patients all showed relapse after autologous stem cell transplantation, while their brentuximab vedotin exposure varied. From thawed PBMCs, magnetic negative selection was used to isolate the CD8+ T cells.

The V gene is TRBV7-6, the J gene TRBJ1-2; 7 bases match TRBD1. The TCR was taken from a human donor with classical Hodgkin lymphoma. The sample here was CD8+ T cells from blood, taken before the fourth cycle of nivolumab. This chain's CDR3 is CASSLWKGAGGGTNYGYTF. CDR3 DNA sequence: TGTGCCAGCAGCTTATGGAAGGGGGCAGGGGGTGGAACTAACTATGGCTACACCTTC.